Listed here are 7 T cell receptor beta chains from one sample, sequenced in a study of patients and donors after allogeneic stem cell transplantation. TCRdb re-analysed the RT-PCR reads in MiXCR, keeping a single row per CDR3 protein. The sample records roughly 940,000 distinct CDR3 sequences, around 17% being singletons. The sample was blood, either unsorted or a sorted T cell fraction (not recorded which). The source is a human donor who was either an allogeneic HSCT recipient or a stem cell or donor lymphocyte infusion donor (not recorded which). It is not recorded whose cells these are; they may come from a transplant donor.

This chain joins TRBV12-3 or TRBV12-4 and TRBJ1-5, with D possibly TRBD1 on 5 matching bases. This CDR3 comprises 16 residues. The V and J ends lost 1 base and 1 base respectively, with 11 bases between them. The CDR3 DNA sequence: TGTGCCAGCAGTTTAGGTCAGGGAAGGAGCAATCAGCCCCAGCATTTT. Translated, it gives CASSLGQGRSNQPQHF.

This chain joins TRBV25-1 and TRBJ2-7; tentative D call: TRBD2 (6 bases). V was trimmed by 2 bases and J by 5 bases, leaving 19 bases between them. From germline, CDR1 is MGHDK and CDR2 SYGVNS. This CDR3 region has 16 residues. CDR3 coding DNA: TGTGCCAGCAGTGAAGTAGGGAGGCTATTACCCAACGAGCAGTACTTC. Encoded protein: CASSEVGRLLPNEQYF.

This clonotype was counted a few times. The chain has TRBV20-1 and TRBJ1-6; D is unclear. V was trimmed by 3 bases and J by 6 bases, leaving 15 bases between them. Germline V gene sequence: CDR1 DFQATT, CDR2 SNEGSKA (reference sequence). The CDR3 is 15 amino acids. The CDR3 DNA sequence: TGCAGTGCTAGTGATCCGGACCCGGGTAATTCACCCCTCCACTTT. Translating gives CSASDPDPGNSPLHF.

The rearrangement links TRBV10-3 to TRBJ2-7, with D tentatively TRBD2 (5 bases). CDR1 ENHRY and CDR2 SYGVKD come from the germline V gene. CDR3 length equals 14 residues. Trimming took 3 bases from V and 6 from J, leaving 15 bases between them. CDR3 region: CAISDSEGSSEQYF. The DNA of the CDR3 is TGTGCCATCAGTGATTCTGAAGGGAGTTCCGAGCAGTACTTC.

The CDR3 DNA reads as TGCAGCGTTGCCGCTACAACCAATGAGCAGTTCTTC. As protein: CSVAATTNEQFF. The chain couples TRBV29-1 to TRBJ2-1, with D unresolved. The germline CDR1 and CDR2 sequences are SQVTM and ANQGSEA. The V and J ends lost 4 bases and 6 bases respectively, with 10 bases between them. The CDR3 totals 12 residues.

This clonotype came up a few times. V gene TRBV2 combines with J gene TRBJ2-3; the match to TRBD1 covers 8 bases. The ends lost 4 bases at V and 2 bases at J; junction bases unmatched: 5. The CDR3 sequence is 15 residues long. Germline CDR1 is SNHLY and CDR2 is FYNNEI. In nucleotides, the CDR3 is TGTGCCAGCAGTGGGGGGACAGGTATCACAGATACGCAGTATTTT. This translates into CASSGGTGITDTQYF.

This clonotype has a handful of counts. V gene TRBV9 combines with J gene TRBJ2-7; D is undetermined. CDR3 length equals 14 residues. Per germline, CDR1 SGDLS and CDR2 YYNGEE. Trimming shortened V by 3 bases and J by 0 bases, and 10 bases separated the two germline ends. CDR3 amino acids: CASSAQVSSYEQYF. The CDR3 coding sequence is TGTGCCAGCAGCGCGCAGGTTAGCTCCTACGAGCAGTACTTC.